Listed below are T cell receptor beta chains from one sample, sequenced in a study of CD8 T cells in Susac syndrome. Each CDR3 protein gets one entry after TCRdb re-called the immunoSEQ multiplex PCR reads with MiXCR. The table includes 140,000 to 150,000 distinct CDR3 sequences, 94% detected once. The source material was CD4+ T cells from PBMCs. The source is a human donor in good health. The CDR3 runs from the conserved cysteine through the conserved F or W. D genes are given only for firm matches. Some rows have no size entry. The others give once, few or many, or a class for an expanded clone.

clone_size,d_call,j_call,v_call,cdr3_aa,cdr3_nt
.,.,TRBJ1-1,TRBV7-2,CASSIGPFGAEAFF,TGTGCCAGCAGCATCGGGCCTTTCGGGGCTGAAGCTTTCTTT
once,.,TRBJ2-3,TRBV18,CASSPSMDTQYF,TGTGCCAGCTCACCATCTATGGATACGCAGTATTTT
.,.,TRBJ2-3,TRBV4-2,CASSQEGVSAEYF,TGTGCCAGCAGCCAAGAAGGAGTATCCGCAGAGTATTTT
.,.,TRBJ2-1,TRBV11-2,CASSLRLAHNEQFF,TGTGCCAGCAGCTTAAGGTTAGCGCACAATGAGCAGTTCTTC
.,.,TRBJ2-2,TRBV30,CAWSVLGPRGGELFF,TGTGCCTGGAGTGTACTGGGCCCCCGGGGCGGGGAGCTGTTTTTT
.,TRBD2,TRBJ2-5,TRBV10-3,CAISESGLARETQYF,TGTGCCATCAGTGAGTCCGGACTAGCCCGAGAAACCCAGTACTTC
once,.,TRBJ2-5,TRBV7-9,CASLLPPQETQYF,TGTGCCAGCTTGCTGCCGCCCCAAGAGACCCAGTACTTC
.,.,TRBJ2-5,TRBV10-3,CAISAQEETQYF,TGTGCCATCAGTGCACAAGAAGAGACCCAGTACTTC
.,TRBD1,TRBJ1-4,TRBV29-1,CSVLQGAEGKLFF,TGCAGCGTGCTACAGGGGGCAGAGGGAAAACTGTTTTTT
.,.,TRBJ2-7,TRBV3-1,CASSPTPGEQYF,TGTGCCAGCAGCCCCACACCTGGCGAGCAGTACTTC
.,.,TRBJ2-5,TRBV5-1,CASSLDPGEKTQYF,TGCGCCAGCAGCTTGGACCCTGGGGAAAAGACCCAGTACTTC
.,.,TRBJ1-4,TRBV24-1,CATSDPDSLGEKLFF,TGTGCCACCAGTGACCCGGACAGCTTGGGAGAAAAACTGTTTTTT
.,.,TRBJ2-7,TRBV3-1,CASSFSLGGYGYGSYEQYF,TGTGCCAGCAGCTTCTCACTAGGGGGGTACGGTTACGGGTCCTACGAGCAGTACTTC
.,TRBD2,TRBJ2-7,TRBV5-3,CARSPGLAGDRRQYF,TGTGCCAGAAGCCCGGGACTAGCGGGAGATCGGCGGCAGTACTTC
.,.,TRBJ2-3,TRBV12-3/TRBV12-4,CASGFGGDTQYF,TGTGCCAGCGGCTTTGGGGGAGATACGCAGTATTTT
once,TRBD2,TRBJ2-5,TRBV4-2,CASSQEAGGETQYF,TGTGCCAGCAGCCAAGAGGCGGGAGGGGAGACCCAGTACTTC
.,.,TRBJ2-1,TRBV29-1,CSVGGEGGGSSPYNEQFF,TGCAGCGTTGGAGGAGAGGGTGGTGGGAGTTCGCCTTACAATGAGCAGTTCTTC
.,.,TRBJ1-1,TRBV7-8,CASSLWEGDTEAFF,TGTGCCAGCAGCTTATGGGAAGGGGACACTGAAGCTTTCTTT
.,TRBD1,TRBJ1-2,TRBV6-1,CASRQGEQGYGYTF,TGTGCCAGCAGACAGGGAGAACAGGGGTATGGCTACACCTTC
.,.,TRBJ2-3,TRBV20-1,CSANRRIQRGDTQYF,TGCAGTGCTAATCGCAGGATCCAACGGGGAGATACGCAGTATTTT
.,.,TRBJ2-3,TRBV20-1,CSVVTDTQYF,TGCAGTGTGGTGACAGATACGCAGTATTTT
.,TRBD2,TRBJ2-1,TRBV10-2,CASRSSGRDEQFF,TGCGCCAGCAGGTCTAGCGGGAGGGATGAGCAGTTCTTC
.,TRBD1,TRBJ2-4,TRBV5-1,CASSLKGAGNIQYF,TGCGCCAGCAGCTTAAAGGGGGCCGGGAACATTCAGTACTTC
.,.,TRBJ1-3,TRBV5-1,CAPTPASGNTIYF,TGCGCCCCTACCCCCGCATCTGGAAACACCATATATTTT
.,.,TRBJ2-3,TRBV5-1,CASSLQVYTDTQYF,TGCGCCAGCAGCTTGCAAGTTTACACAGATACGCAGTATTTT
.,TRBD1,TRBJ2-7,TRBV2,CASSRGQGYEQYF,TGTGCCAGCAGTAGGGGACAGGGGTACGAGCAGTACTTC
once,.,TRBJ1-5,TRBV9,CASSVTGFSGNQPQHF,TGTGCCAGCAGCGTCACAGGGTTTAGTGGCAATCAGCCCCAGCATTTT
.,.,TRBJ2-7,TRBV4-1,CASSQDRGGSYEQYF,TGCGCCAGCAGCCAAGATCGGGGCGGTTCCTACGAGCAGTACTTC
.,.,TRBJ1-2,TRBV2,CASKPTGPSLGGYTF,TGTGCCAGCAAACCTACAGGGCCCTCTTTGGGTGGCTACACCTTC
.,TRBD1,TRBJ2-1,TRBV29-1,CSVTGQRLWGEQFF,TGCAGCGTGACGGGACAGCGGCTCTGGGGTGAGCAGTTCTTC
.,TRBD2,TRBJ2-1,TRBV27,CASSPHPGGQFF,TGTGCCAGCAGTCCTCACCCGGGAGGGCAGTTCTTC
.,TRBD2,TRBJ2-7,TRBV20-1,CSARGLAGFTYEQYF,TGCAGTGCTAGGGGACTAGCGGGCTTTACCTACGAGCAGTACTTC
.,.,TRBJ1-5,TRBV20-1,CSAGGRQPQHF,TGCAGTGCCGGGGGCAGGCAGCCCCAGCATTTT
.,TRBD2,TRBJ2-1,TRBV5-1,CASSLVITSDPNEQFF,TGCGCCAGCAGCTTGGTCATCACTAGCGATCCCAATGAGCAGTTCTTC
.,TRBD2,TRBJ2-2,TRBV5-6,CASSQGLGVGELFF,TGTGCCAGCAGCCAGGGACTAGGGGTCGGGGAGCTGTTTTTT
.,.,TRBJ2-1,TRBV6-2/TRBV6-3,CASSTPGTRSYNEQFF,TGTGCCAGCAGCACCCCCGGGACCAGATCTTACAATGAGCAGTTCTTC
.,.,TRBJ2-5,TRBV5-1,CASSLTDTSAQETQYF,TGCGCCAGCAGCCTAACGGATACTTCGGCCCAAGAGACCCAGTACTTC
.,TRBD1,TRBJ1-2,TRBV27,CASSAQGAIYHGYTF,TGTGCCAGCAGTGCCCAGGGGGCGATCTATCACGGCTACACCTTC
.,TRBD1,TRBJ1-2,TRBV20-1,CSARGQGGYGYTF,TGCAGTGCCAGGGGACAGGGAGGTTATGGCTACACCTTC
.,TRBD1,TRBJ2-7,TRBV4-1,CASSHGGQGVYEQYF,TGCGCCAGCAGCCATGGGGGACAGGGGGTGTACGAGCAGTACTTC
.,.,TRBJ2-1,TRBV7-2,CASSPGTPPHEQFF,TGTGCCAGCAGCCCCGGGACCCCCCCACATGAGCAGTTCTTC
.,.,TRBJ1-1,TRBV19,CASSTFQNTNTEAFF,TGTGCCAGTAGTACCTTTCAGAATACGAACACTGAAGCTTTCTTT
.,.,TRBJ1-2,TRBV28,CASSSIRPGKINGYTF,TGTGCCAGCAGTTCAATCCGTCCGGGTAAAATAAATGGCTACACCTTC
.,TRBD2,TRBJ2-7,TRBV3-1,CASSQVGTSEQYF,TGTGCCAGCAGCCAAGTGGGGACTAGCGAGCAGTACTTC
once,.,TRBJ2-1,TRBV20-1,CSASPLAGYNEQFF,TGCAGTGCTAGTCCTCTAGCAGGCTACAATGAGCAGTTCTTC
.,.,TRBJ1-1,TRBV5-1,CASSPVGRNTEAFF,TGCGCCAGCAGCCCGGTGGGTCGAAACACTGAAGCTTTCTTT
.,.,TRBJ1-5,TRBV7-9,CASSVTGLVNQPQHF,TGTGCCAGCAGCGTTACAGGGCTTGTTAATCAGCCCCAGCATTTT
once,.,TRBJ2-7,TRBV28,CASSRRGRPSYEQYF,TGTGCCAGCAGTAGAAGAGGGAGGCCCTCCTACGAGCAGTACTTC
.,TRBD2,TRBJ2-3,TRBV29-1,CSVVPSGRWGSTDTQYF,TGCAGCGTTGTACCTAGCGGGAGATGGGGGAGCACAGATACGCAGTATTTT
.,TRBD2,TRBJ2-3,TRBV30,CAWSGTSGSGTDTQYF,TGTGCCTGGAGTGGGACTAGCGGGAGTGGAACAGATACGCAGTATTTT
.,.,TRBJ1-1,TRBV20-1,CSATRTLNTEAFF,TGCAGTGCTACCCGGACTCTGAACACTGAAGCTTTCTTT
few,.,TRBJ2-6,TRBV18,CASSPPRSGANVLTF,TGTGCCAGCTCTCCCCCCCGCTCTGGGGCCAACGTCCTGACTTTC
.,.,TRBJ2-3,TRBV12-3/TRBV12-4,CASRTGTYTDTQYF,TGTGCCAGCAGAACCGGGACCTACACAGATACGCAGTATTTT
.,.,TRBJ1-2,TRBV29-1,CSVESNYGYTF,TGCAGCGTTGAGTCTAACTATGGCTACACCTTC
.,.,TRBJ2-5,TRBV25-1,CASRGQGKETQYF,TGTGCCAGCAGAGGGCAGGGTAAAGAGACCCAGTACTTC
.,TRBD2,TRBJ2-7,TRBV20-1,CSAFTSGDTYEQYF,TGCAGTGCTTTTACTAGCGGGGACACCTACGAGCAGTACTTC
.,.,TRBJ1-1,TRBV12-3/TRBV12-4,CASTPLSGGPNLDTEAFF,TGTGCCAGCACCCCCCTGTCGGGGGGGCCCAATTTGGACACTGAAGCTTTCTTT